This T cell receptor (beta chain) comes out of a study of Tregs in tolerant kidney transplant recipients. Measured with immunoSEQ multiplex PCR; TCRdb has only the in-frame clones, and not every one. This table holds around 43,000 clones, around 90% found once. CD4+CD25+CD127- Tregs, CD4+CD25- non-Tregs, CD4 and CD8 cells were sorted. CDR3 length equals 15 residues. V lost 7 bases and J 3 bases, leaving 19 bases between the germline ends. The germline V gene encodes CDR1 SGHAT and CDR2 FQNNGV. The table lists this clone with a count of one. What was sequenced was Tregs from blood. This sequence originates from a human donor in good health. The chain uses TRBV11-2 and TRBJ2-7; tentatively, D is TRBD2 (6 bases). In DNA form, the CDR3 reads TGTGCCAGCACCGGCATGGGACTTCGGGGCTACGAGCAGTACTTC. Translating gives CASTGMGLRGYEQYF.